Below, one TCR beta chain is given with its context. Measured with immunoSEQ multiplex PCR; TCRdb has only the in-frame clones, and not every one. Among some 60,000 clones listed, roughly 92% were seen once. The data stem from a study of T cell changes during pregnancy in multiple sclerosis. Sequenced here: peripheral blood, sampled in the first trimester of pregnancy. This clonotype was obtained from a female donor with multiple sclerosis, enrolled in a pregnancy study.

CDR3 DNA: TGTGCCAGCAGCCCCAGGCCGGGGAGCGAGCAGTACTTC. As protein: CASSPRPGSEQYF. The rearrangement joins TRBV7-3 to TRBJ2-7; the D gene is possibly TRBD2 (5 bases). V shed 5 bases and J shed 6 bases, with 14 bases lying between them. The CDR3 is 13 amino acids. The germline V gene encodes CDR1 SGHTA and CDR2 FQGTGA. Full variable domain (rest looked up from reference TRBV7-3 and TRBJ2-7): GAGVSQTPSNKVTEKGKYVELRCDPISGHTALYWYRQSLGQGPEFLIYFQGTGAADDSGLPNDRFFAVRPEGSVSTLKIQRTERGDSAVYLCASSPRPGSEQYFGPGTRLTVT.